This T cell receptor beta chain was found in a study of cytomegalovirus exposure and HLA in healthy donors. Study background: An earlier analysis found fewer than 140 million unique TCR beta sequences from approximately 200 million T cells.

A remark on this clone: The antigen is unknown.

CDR1 is SGHTA, CDR2 FQGNSA, per germline. With V trimmed by 5 bases and J by 2 bases, 7 bases remained unmatched. The CDR3 contains 15 residues. The PCR contained 60 Vbeta and 13 Jbeta primers. Clones were read by immunoSEQ multiplex PCR, and TCRdb kept only the in-frame ones, dropping some. This sample carries 150,000 to 200,000 clones, about four fifths of them seen once, and the ten largest clones take 2% to 2.5%. Healthy bone marrow donors made up the cohort. Whole-study results and caveats: Associated with HLA alleles at 0.05 false discovery rate in a later analysis were 15,000 to 20,000 TCR beta sequences. Later analysis suggested links between common viral pathogens and several top significant clusters.

The sequence came from a woman between 50 and 59 years old in good health and CMV-seronegative. The chain recombines TRBV7-2 with TRBJ2-7; 9 bases fit TRBD2. The sample comprised PBMCs. DNA for the CDR3: TGTGCCAGCAGCGTTAGCGGGGGAACCCCCTACGAGCAGTACTTC. Protein product: CASSVSGGTPYEQYF.